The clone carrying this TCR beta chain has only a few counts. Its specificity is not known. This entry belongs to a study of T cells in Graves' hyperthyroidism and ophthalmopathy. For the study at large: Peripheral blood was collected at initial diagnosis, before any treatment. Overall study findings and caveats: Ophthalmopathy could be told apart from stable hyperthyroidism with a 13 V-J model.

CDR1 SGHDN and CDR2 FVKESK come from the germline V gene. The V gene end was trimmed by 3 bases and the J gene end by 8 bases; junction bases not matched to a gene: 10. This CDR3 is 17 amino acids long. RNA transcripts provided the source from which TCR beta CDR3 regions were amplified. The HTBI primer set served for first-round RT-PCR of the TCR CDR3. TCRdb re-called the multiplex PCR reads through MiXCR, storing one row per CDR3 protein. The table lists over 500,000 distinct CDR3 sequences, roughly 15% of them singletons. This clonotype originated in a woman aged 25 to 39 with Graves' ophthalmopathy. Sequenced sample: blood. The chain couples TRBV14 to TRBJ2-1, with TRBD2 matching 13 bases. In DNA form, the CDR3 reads TGTGCCAGCAGCCATTTTACTAGCGGGAGGGCCCGGGATGAGCAGTTCTTC. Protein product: CASSHFTSGRARDEQFF. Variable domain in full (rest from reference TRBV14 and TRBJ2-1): EAGVTQFPSHSVIEKGQTVTLRCDPISGHDNLYWYRRVMGKEIKFLLHFVKESKQDESGMPNNRFLAERTGGTYSTLKVQPAELEDSGVYFCASSHFTSGRARDEQFFGPGTRLTVL.